The next 3 T cell receptor beta chains were all read from a single sample in a study of cytomegalovirus exposure and HLA in healthy donors. Vbeta (60) and Jbeta (13) primers were used in the PCR. Data came from immunoSEQ multiplex PCR; TCRdb stores just in-frame clones and leaves some out. The sample records about 120,000 clones, 6.5% to 9.5% being singletons. Sequencing input: PBMCs. Source of these receptors: a woman aged 40 to 55 in good health and CMV-seropositive.

This clone was counted between two and nine times. The rearrangement joins TRBV5-4 to TRBJ2-7, with 8 bases identical to TRBD2. CDR1 and CDR2 from the germline V gene are SGHNT and YYREEE (reference sequence). The J segment lost 6 bases and the V segment lost 4 bases, leaving 9 bases of the junction unmatched. The CDR3 totals 14 residues. Here the CDR3 reads CASSLGGARVEQYF. DNA for the CDR3: TGTGCCAGCAGCCTCGGGGGGGCCAGGGTCGAGCAGTACTTC.

This clone has only a few counts. V and J are TRBV5-1 and TRBJ2-2; D is unclear. The V end was cut by 6 bases, the J end by 1 base, with 4 bases between. The CDR3 length is 12 residues. Germline V gene data show CDR1 as SGHRS and CDR2 as YFSETQ. CDR3 sequence (DNA): TGCGCCAGCACCTGGAACACCGGGGAGCTGTTTTTT. Its protein is CASTWNTGELFF.

The chain joins TRBV6-1 to TRBJ1-3, with TRBD1 identical over 7 bases. Trimming removed 6 bases from V and 1 base from J; junction bases left unmatched: 6. CDR1 MNHNS and CDR2 SASEGT come from the germline V gene. This CDR3 has 15 amino acids. The CDR3 DNA sequence: TGTGCCAGCAGAAAAGACAGGGCATCTGGAAACACCATATATTTT. Its protein is CASRKDRASGNTIYF.